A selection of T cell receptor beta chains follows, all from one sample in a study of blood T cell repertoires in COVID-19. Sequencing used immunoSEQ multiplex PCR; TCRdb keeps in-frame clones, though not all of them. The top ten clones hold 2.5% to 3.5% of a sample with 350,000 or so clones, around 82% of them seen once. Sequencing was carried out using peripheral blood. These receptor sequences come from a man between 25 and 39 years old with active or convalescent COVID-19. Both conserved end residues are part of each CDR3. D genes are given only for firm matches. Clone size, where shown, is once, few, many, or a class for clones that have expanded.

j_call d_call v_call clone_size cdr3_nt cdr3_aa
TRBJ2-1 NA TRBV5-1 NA TGCGCCAGCAGCTCGGGAACAGCCCTTAGCCACAATGAGCAGTTCTTC CASSSGTALSHNEQFF
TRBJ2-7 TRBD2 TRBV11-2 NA TGTGCCAGCAGCTTGGGCGGGGGGTTAGCCTACGAGCAGTACTTC CASSLGGGLAYEQYF
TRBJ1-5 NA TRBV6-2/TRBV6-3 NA TGTGCCAGCAGTAAGGAGATTGGGCAGCCCCAGCATTTT CASSKEIGQPQHF
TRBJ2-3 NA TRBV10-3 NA TGTGCCATCAGTGCGACAGATACGCAGTATTTT CAISATDTQYF
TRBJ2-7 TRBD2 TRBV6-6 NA TGTGCCAGCAGTCCCCGCCGACTAGCGGGAGTTACCTACGAGCAGTACTTC CASSPRRLAGVTYEQYF
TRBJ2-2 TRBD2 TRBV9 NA TGTGCCAGCAGCTTTAGCGGGACCGGGGAGCTGTTTTTT CASSFSGTGELFF
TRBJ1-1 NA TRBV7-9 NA TGTGCCAGCAGGCCATGGGAAACAGGGGCTTTCTTT CASRPWETGAFF
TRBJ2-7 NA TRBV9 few TGTGCCAGCAGCGTCCATGGCGGCGACGAGCAGTACTTC CASSVHGGDEQYF
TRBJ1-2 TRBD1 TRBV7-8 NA TGTGCCAGCAGCTTAGCCGGACAGGGGAGATTGGGTGGCTACACCTTC CASSLAGQGRLGGYTF
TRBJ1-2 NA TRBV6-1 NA TGTGCCAGCAGTGAAGCTGCAGGGTACACTGGCTACACCTTC CASSEAAGYTGYTF
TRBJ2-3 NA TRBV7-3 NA TGTGCCAGCAGCTCCTCACGGGACACAGATACGCAGTATTTT CASSSSRDTDTQYF
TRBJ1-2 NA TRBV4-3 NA TGCGCCAGCAGCCAAGCTGTGCATCTTCAGTCAAGAGCGGTTTATGGCTACACCTTC CASSQAVHLQSRAVYGYTF
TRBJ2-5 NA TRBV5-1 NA TGCGCCAGCAGCTTATCACAAGAGACCCAGTACTTC CASSLSQETQYF
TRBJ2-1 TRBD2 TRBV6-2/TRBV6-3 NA TGTGCCAGCAGTTACTCGCTACCTCAGGACCTAGCGGGAGACAATGAGCAGTTCTTC CASSYSLPQDLAGDNEQFF
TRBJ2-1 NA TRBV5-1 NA TGCGCCAGCAGCTCACCCCTTCGGGGGACCGCCTACAATGAGCAGTTCTTC CASSSPLRGTAYNEQFF
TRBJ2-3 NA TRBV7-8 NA TGTGCCAGCAGCTTTTCTCAAGGCGGGATTTCTGCAGATACGCAGTATTTT CASSFSQGGISADTQYF
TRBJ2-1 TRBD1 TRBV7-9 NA TGTGCCAGCAGCTTTTTTCAGGGGGTTGAGCAGTTCTTC CASSFFQGVEQFF
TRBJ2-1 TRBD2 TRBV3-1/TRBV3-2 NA TGTGCCAGCAGCCTGTCAGCGGGAGACGCGGGTGAGCAGTTCTTC CASSLSAGDAGEQFF
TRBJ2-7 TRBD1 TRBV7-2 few TGTGCCAGCAGCTCCCTAGGGGACAGATCCTACGAGCAGTACTTC CASSSLGDRSYEQYF
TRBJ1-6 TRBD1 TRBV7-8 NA TGTGCCAGCAGCTTAGGACCCAGGGGGAATTCACCCCTCCACTTT CASSLGPRGNSPLHF
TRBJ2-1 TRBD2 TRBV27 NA TGTGCCAGCAGTTTCTTTAGCGGGCAGGGTTTAAGGCGGGTCAATGAGCAGTTCTTC CASSFFSGQGLRRVNEQFF
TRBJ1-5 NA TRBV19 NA TGTGCCAGTAGTATAGTAAATCAGCCCCAGCATTTT CASSIVNQPQHF
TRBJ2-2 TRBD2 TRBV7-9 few TGTGCCAGCAGCCCCCGGGACTACGGCACCGGGGAGCTGTTTTTT CASSPRDYGTGELFF
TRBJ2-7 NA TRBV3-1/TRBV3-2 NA TGTGCCAGCAGCCAATCACTACAGGAGAACGAGCAGTACTTC CASSQSLQENEQYF
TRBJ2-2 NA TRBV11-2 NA TGTGCCAGCAGCTTAGGGTCCGGGAAAGCCGGGGAGCTGTTTTTT CASSLGSGKAGELFF
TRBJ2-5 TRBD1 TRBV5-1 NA TGCGCCAGCAGGCCAGGGGGCGGAGAGACCCAGTACTTC CASRPGGGETQYF
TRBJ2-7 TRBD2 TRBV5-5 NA TGTGCCAGCAGCTTGCTGGGCGGGAGGGCCATCCACGAGCAGTACTTC CASSLLGGRAIHEQYF
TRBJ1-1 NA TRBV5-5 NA TGTGCCAGCAGCTTGGTGGGCCTGATGAACACTGAAGCTTTCTTT CASSLVGLMNTEAFF
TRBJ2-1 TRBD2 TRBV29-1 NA TGCAGCGTTGGCGGGGGGGACAATGAGCAGTTCTTC CSVGGGDNEQFF
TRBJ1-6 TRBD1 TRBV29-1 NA TGCAGCGTCGAAGACCCAGGGACAGCGGATAATTCACCCCTCCACTTT CSVEDPGTADNSPLHF
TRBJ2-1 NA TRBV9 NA TGTGCCAGCAGCGGCGCCGGGACTTTGCAGTTCTTC CASSGAGTLQFF
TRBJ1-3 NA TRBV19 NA TGTGCCAGTAGTACAGACGTCTCTGGAAACACCATATATTTT CASSTDVSGNTIYF
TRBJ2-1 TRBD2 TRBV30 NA TGTGCCTGGAGTGAGCTGGCGGGGGGGCACAATGAGCAGTTCTTC CAWSELAGGHNEQFF
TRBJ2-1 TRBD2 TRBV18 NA TGTGCCAGCTCACCAGGTTGGCTAGCGGGCCAGTGGTACAATGAGCAGTTCTTC CASSPGWLAGQWYNEQFF
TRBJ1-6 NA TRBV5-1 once TGCGCCAGCAGCTTGGCGGCTCGGGGTAATTCACCCCTCCACTTT CASSLAARGNSPLHF
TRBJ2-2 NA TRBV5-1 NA TGCGCCAGCAGCCCCGACACCTCCACCGGGGAGCTGTTTTTT CASSPDTSTGELFF
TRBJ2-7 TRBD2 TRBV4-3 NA TGCGCCAGCAGCCAAATAGCGGGGAGCTCCTACGAGCAGTACTTC CASSQIAGSSYEQYF
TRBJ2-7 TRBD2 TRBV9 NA TGTGCCAGCAGCGGGGGGACTAGCGGGACTTACGAGCAGTACTTC CASSGGTSGTYEQYF
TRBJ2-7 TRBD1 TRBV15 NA TGTGCCACCCGCCGGGACAGTTTCTACGAGCAGTACTTC CATRRDSFYEQYF
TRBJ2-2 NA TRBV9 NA TGTGCCAGCAGCGGGGTGCGGATCGGGGAGCTGTTTTTT CASSGVRIGELFF
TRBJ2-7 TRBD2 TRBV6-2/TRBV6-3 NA TGTGCCAGCAGTTACAAAATGGGGTCTAGCGGAGACTCCTACGAGCAGTACTTC CASSYKMGSSGDSYEQYF
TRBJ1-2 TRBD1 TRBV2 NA TGTGCCAGCATCTTGACAGGGGAAGGCTACACCTTC CASILTGEGYTF
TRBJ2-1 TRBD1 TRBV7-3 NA TGTGCCAGCAGAGAGGGACAGGGGGCTGCGGGTGAGCAGTTCTTC CASREGQGAAGEQFF
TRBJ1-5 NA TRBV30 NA TGTGCCTGGAGGGAATCAGGTGATCAGCCCCAGCATTTT CAWRESGDQPQHF
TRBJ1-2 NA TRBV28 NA TGTGCCAGCAGTTCCCTGATGGGGGCCGCGGGCTACACCTTC CASSSLMGAAGYTF
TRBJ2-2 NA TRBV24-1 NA TGTGCCACCAGTCAGGGGTTCGGACGGAACACCGGGGAGCTGTTTTTT CATSQGFGRNTGELFF
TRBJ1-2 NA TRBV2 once TGTGCCAGCAGCCTTATCAACTATGGCTACACCTTC CASSLINYGYTF
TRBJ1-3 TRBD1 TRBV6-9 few TGTGCCAGCAGTTTGGGACAGGGGTCAGGAAACACCATATATTTT CASSLGQGSGNTIYF
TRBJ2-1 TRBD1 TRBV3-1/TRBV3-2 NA TGTGCCAGCAGCCCGGGACAGGGGTACAATGAGCAGTTCTTC CASSPGQGYNEQFF
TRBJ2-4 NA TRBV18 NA TGTGCCAGCTCACCTTCCCAGGGGTCCAAAAACATTCAGTACTTC CASSPSQGSKNIQYF
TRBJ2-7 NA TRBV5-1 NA TGCGCCAGCAGCCCCTCGGATAGCTTACACTACGAGCAGTACTTC CASSPSDSLHYEQYF
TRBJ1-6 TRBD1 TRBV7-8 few TGTGCCAGCAGCTCGACAGGGAGAAAGAGCTCCTATAATTCACCCCTCCACTTT CASSSTGRKSSYNSPLHF
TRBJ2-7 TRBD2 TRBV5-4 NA TGTGCCAGCAGCTTCGGACCTAGCGGGAGAGCCTACGAGCAGTACTTC CASSFGPSGRAYEQYF
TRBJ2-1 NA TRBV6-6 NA TGTGCCAGCAGTAAACCTAGCGCGAGCTCCTACAATGAGCAGTTCTTC CASSKPSASSYNEQFF
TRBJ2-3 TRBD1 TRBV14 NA TGTGCCAGCAGCCAGAGGGACAGGGGCGCAGATACGCAGTATTTT CASSQRDRGADTQYF
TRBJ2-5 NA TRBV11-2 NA TGTGCCAGCAGGTCGCTGCGGGACAGATTCCAAGAGACCCAGTACTTC CASRSLRDRFQETQYF
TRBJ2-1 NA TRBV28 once TGTGCCAGCAGTAGTGGGGGGAGTGTAAGGATCTATGAGCAGTTCTTC CASSSGGSVRIYEQFF
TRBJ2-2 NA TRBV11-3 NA TGTGCCAGCAGCGTCCACGGGGGGCGATCCGGGGAGCTGTTTTTT CASSVHGGRSGELFF
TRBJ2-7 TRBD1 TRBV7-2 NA TGTGCTAGCAGCTCGGGACAGTCCACGGCCTACGAGCAGTACTTC CASSSGQSTAYEQYF